What follows are 2 T cell receptor beta chains derived from one specimen sequenced in a study of regulatory T cells in long-lasting Graves disease. Combining iRepertoire HTBI primers with Arm-PCR of CDR3 regions, the authors built TCR beta libraries. In TCRdb, the multiplex PCR reads were re-called with MiXCR into one record per CDR3 protein. Seen here are some 450,000 distinct CDR3 sequences, approximately 16% observed once, and the top ten hold around 11%. Regarding time point: newly diagnosed GD, antithyroid drugs for less than 3 months. The TCR library was made from RNA extracted from PBMCs. These data were likewise used in another study, on T cells in Graves' hyperthyroidism and ophthalmopathy.

This specimen was peripheral blood mononuclear cells (PBMCs), taken at new diagnosis, from a patient treated with antithyroid drugs. The receptors come from a woman under 40 with Graves disease.

To note about this clonotype: A clone one base away is much larger, so this may be a read error. J is TRBJ2-7 and V is TRBV6-5; 8 nucleotides align to TRBD1. CDR1 and CDR2 from the germline V gene are MNHEY and SVGAGI. The CDR3 is 15 amino acids. CDR3 sequence (DNA): TGTGCCAGCAGTTACTCTGGGACAGGCGAGTACGAGCAGTGCTTC. Translation gives CASSYSGTGEYEQCF.

There are many counts of this clonotype. The genes are TRBV6-2 or TRBV6-3 and TRBJ2-5; weak D call: TRBD1 (6 bases). Germline CDR1 reads MNHEY; CDR2 reads SVGEGT. The CDR3 length is 15 residues. The V gene lost 1 base and the J gene lost 0 bases, with 9 bases spanning the gap. The CDR3: CASSYFPGDQETQYF. For the CDR3, the DNA is TGTGCCAGCAGTTACTTCCCAGGGGACCAAGAGACCCAGTACTTC.